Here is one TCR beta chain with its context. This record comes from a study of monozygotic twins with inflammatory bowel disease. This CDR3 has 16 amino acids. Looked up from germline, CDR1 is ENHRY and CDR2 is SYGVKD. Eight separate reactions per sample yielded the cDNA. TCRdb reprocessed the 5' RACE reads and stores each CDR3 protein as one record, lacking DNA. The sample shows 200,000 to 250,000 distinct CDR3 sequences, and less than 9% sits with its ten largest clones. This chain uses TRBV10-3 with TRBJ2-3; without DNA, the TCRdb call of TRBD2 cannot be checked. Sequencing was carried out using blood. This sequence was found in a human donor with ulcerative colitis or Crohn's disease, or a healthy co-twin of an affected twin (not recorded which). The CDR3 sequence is CASRAGTIKSTDTQYF.